The TCR delta chain under discussion was sequenced for a study of gamma-delta T cells after stem cell transplantation. TCRdb used CATT to re-call clones from the RT-PCR reads. Of 2,500 to 3,000 delta-chain clones in the sample, 25% to 30% were seen once. This clone is categorized as large. The source is a human donor. It is not recorded whose cells these are; they may come from a transplant donor. Sequenced material: gamma-delta T cells.

The CDR3 loop is CACDPGVRFTDKLIF. CDR3 DNA: TGTGCCTGTGACCCTGGGGTACGCTTCACCGATAAACTCATCTTT. V usage is TRDV2 and J usage is TRDJ1, with a possible D match to TRDD3 (6 bases). With 3 bases removed from V and 1 base from J, the gap between germline ends came to 14 bases. Germline lookup yields CDR1 GEAIGNYY and CDR2 EKD. The length of the CDR3 is 15 residues.